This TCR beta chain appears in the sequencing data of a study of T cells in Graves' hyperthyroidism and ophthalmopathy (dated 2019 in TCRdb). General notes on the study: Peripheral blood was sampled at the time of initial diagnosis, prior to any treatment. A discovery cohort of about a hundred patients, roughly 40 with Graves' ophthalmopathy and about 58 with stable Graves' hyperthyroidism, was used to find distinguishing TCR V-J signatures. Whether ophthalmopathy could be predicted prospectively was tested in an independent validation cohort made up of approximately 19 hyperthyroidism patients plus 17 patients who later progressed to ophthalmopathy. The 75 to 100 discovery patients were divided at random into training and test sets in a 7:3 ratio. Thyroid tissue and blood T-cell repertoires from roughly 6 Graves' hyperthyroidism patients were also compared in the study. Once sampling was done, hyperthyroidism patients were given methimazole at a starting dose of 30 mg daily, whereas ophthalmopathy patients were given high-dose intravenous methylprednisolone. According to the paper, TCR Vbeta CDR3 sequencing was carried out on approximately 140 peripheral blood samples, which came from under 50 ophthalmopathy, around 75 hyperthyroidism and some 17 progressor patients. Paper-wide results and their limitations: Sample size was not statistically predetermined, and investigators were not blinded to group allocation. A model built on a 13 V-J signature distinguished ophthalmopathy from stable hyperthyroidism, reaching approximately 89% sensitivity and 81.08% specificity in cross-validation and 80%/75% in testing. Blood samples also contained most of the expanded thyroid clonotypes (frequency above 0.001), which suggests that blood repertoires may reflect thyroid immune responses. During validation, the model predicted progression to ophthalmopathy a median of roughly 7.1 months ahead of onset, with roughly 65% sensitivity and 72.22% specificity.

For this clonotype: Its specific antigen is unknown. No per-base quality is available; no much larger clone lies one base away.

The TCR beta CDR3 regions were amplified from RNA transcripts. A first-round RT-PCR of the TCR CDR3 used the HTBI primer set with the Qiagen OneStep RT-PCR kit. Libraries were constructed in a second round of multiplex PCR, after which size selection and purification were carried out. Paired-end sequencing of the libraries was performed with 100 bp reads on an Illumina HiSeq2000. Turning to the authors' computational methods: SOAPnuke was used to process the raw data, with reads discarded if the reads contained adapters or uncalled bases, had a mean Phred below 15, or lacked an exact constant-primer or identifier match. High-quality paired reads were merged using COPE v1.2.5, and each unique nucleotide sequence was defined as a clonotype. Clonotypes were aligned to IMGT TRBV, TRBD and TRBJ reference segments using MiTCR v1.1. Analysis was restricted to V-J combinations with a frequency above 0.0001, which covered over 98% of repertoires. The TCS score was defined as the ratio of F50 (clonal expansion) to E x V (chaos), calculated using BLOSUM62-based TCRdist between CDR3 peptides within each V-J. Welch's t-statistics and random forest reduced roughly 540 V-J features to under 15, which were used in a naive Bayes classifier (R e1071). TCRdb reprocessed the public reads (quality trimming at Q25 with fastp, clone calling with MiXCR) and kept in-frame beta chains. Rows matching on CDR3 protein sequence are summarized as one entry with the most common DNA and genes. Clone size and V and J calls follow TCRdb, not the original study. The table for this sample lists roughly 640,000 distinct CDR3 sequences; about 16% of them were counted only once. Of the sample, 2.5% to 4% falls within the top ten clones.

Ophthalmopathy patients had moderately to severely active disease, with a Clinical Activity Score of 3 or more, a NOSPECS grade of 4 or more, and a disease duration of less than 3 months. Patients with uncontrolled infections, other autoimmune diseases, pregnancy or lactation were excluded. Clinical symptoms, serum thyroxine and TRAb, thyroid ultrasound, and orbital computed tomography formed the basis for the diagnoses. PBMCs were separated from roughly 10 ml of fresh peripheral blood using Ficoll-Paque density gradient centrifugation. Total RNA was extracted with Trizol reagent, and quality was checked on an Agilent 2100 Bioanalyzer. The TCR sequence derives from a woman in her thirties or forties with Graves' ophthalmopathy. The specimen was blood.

DNA sequence: TGTGCCACCAGCACCGACAGGAGGGCCAGAGAGCAGTTCTTC. The resulting protein is CATSTDRRAREQFF. The rearranged segments are TRBV15 and TRBJ2-1; the D gene could be either TRBD1 or TRBD2, each agreeing at 6 bases. The CDR3, from cysteine to phenylalanine, totals 14 residues. The only DNA kept is the CDR3, 42 bases in frame from the first base. The germline V gene (reference sequence) yields LNHNV for CDR1 and YYDKDF for CDR2. V was cut back by 4 bases and J by 10 bases, leaving a gap of 17 bases between them.